This T cell receptor (delta chain) was captured in a study of γδ T cells in repeated Plasmodium falciparum infection. Study-level information: Malian repertoires were sampled cross-sectionally without transmission and longitudinally through febrile malaria.

Broader study findings: In Vdelta2-negative, largely Vdelta1+, gammadelta repertoires, repeated controlled infections appeared to drive clonal selection waves.

Bulk repertoires came from Vgamma9/Vdelta2+ or Vdelta2-negative gammadelta T cells flow-sorted from PBMC. This clone has a handful of counts. Its antigen is undetermined. TCRdb lists the protein of a much larger clone for this DNA, which differs at residue 20, so this is likely a read error; the protein given here is translated from the DNA itself. TCRdb reanalysed the multiplex PCR reads via CATT. Of 45,000 to 70,000 delta-chain clones in the sample, over 1.5% were seen once. CDR3 length: 21 amino acids. Germline loops: CDR1 TSWWSYY, CDR2 QGS. The source is a pool of human donors (malaria-infected and uninfected, not separated). Sequenced input: gamma-delta T cells from blood. The chain couples TRDV1 to TRDJ1, with D possibly being TRDD2 or TRDD3 (7 bases each). CDR3 DNA: TGTGCTCTTGGGGACCGTACTAAATTCCTACGTCCGGGATACAGTCCCGATAAACTCACCTTT. It yields the protein CALGDRTKFLRPGYSPDKLTF.